The entry that follows covers one T cell receptor (beta chain) sequence. Germline assignment: CDR1 KGHSH and CDR2 LQKENI. Trimming cost V 5 bases and J 7 bases, with 14 bases left between them. The CDR3 covers 13 residues. This entry is derived from a study of blood T cell repertoires in COVID-19. Study overall: PBMCs, B-cell-depleted T cells, or T cells were the source of the cDNA or gDNA that made up the material.

Everyone who took part was about 18 to 90 years old, and they came from fewer than 25 US areas. Here immunoSEQ multiplex PCR was the method, and the copy in TCRdb shows in-frame clones only, minus some. The table includes approximately 150,000 clones, under 90% detected once. Sequencing was carried out using PBMCs or T cells enriched from blood (not recorded which). This sequence was found in a middle-aged man with acute COVID-19. J is TRBJ1-2 and V is TRBV18, with D perhaps matching TRBD1 (6 bases). CDR3 sequence (DNA): TGTGCCAGCTCAGCTGAGGGGGTCGGTGGCTACACCTTC. Encoded protein: CASSAEGVGGYTF. Looking up the rest from reference TRBV18 and TRBJ1-2 gives the full variable domain: NAGVMQNPRHLVRRRGQEARLRCSPMKGHSHVYWYRQLPEEGLKFMVYLQKENIIDESGMPKERFSAEFPKEGPSILRIQQVVRGDSAAYFCASSAEGVGGYTFGSGTRLTVV.